This record covers a single TCR beta chain. Data came from immunoSEQ multiplex PCR; TCRdb stores just in-frame clones and leaves some out. Of 88,000 or so clones in the sample, about 91% were seen once. The data are from a study of T cell changes during pregnancy in multiple sclerosis. The germline gives CDR1 MNHEY, CDR2 SMNVEV (reference sequence). The CDR3 consists of 15 residues. The V and J ends lost 3 bases and 2 bases respectively, with 13 bases between them. This receptor was taken from a female donor with multiple sclerosis, enrolled in a pregnancy study. The chain has TRBV27 and TRBJ1-2; tentatively, D is TRBD1 (5 bases). Sequencing used peripheral blood, obtained before pregnancy. The DNA for the CDR3 is TGTGCCAGCAGTTTGACAGTTTCAGGGAACTATGGCTACACCTTC. Its protein product is CASSLTVSGNYGYTF.